This T cell receptor beta chain derives from a study of T cell repertoires in cytomegalovirus infection. CDR3 size: 16 residues. Germline trimming cut 4 bases from V and 0 bases from J; bases unmatched to any gene: 6. Germline CDR1 is ENHRY and CDR2 is SYGVKD. TCRdb ran MiXCR on the reads and lists one entry per CDR3 protein. Among approximately 910,000 distinct CDR3 sequences listed, around 29% were seen once. Study-level points and caveats: The cumulative frequency of public TCR beta families identified carriers of CMV plus the relevant HLA.

This clonotype was seen more than once but under ten times. Its target is not known. The sequencing here drew on cultured CD8+ T cells from PBMCs, taken from culture after CMV antigen stimulation. The chain is built from TRBV10-3 and TRBJ2-7; 10 bases line up with TRBD2. The clonotype originates from a human donor in good health (CMV status not recorded). Some clones in this sample may be carry-over from other donors' samples. CDR3 nucleotide sequence: TGTGCCATCAGTGGGGGACTAGCGACCAACTCCTACGAGCAGTACTTC. The encoded protein is CAISGGLATNSYEQYF.